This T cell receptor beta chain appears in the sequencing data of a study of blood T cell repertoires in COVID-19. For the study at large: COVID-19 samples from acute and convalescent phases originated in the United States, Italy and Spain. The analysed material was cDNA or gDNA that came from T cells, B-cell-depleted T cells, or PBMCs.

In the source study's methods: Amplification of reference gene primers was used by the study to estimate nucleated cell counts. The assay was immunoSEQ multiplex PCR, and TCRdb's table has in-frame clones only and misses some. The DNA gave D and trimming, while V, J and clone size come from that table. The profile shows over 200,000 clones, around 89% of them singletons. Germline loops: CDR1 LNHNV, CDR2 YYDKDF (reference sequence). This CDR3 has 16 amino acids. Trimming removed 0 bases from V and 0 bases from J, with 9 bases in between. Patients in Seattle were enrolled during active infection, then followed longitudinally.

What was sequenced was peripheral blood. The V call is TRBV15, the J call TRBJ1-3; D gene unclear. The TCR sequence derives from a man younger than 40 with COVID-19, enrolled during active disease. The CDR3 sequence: CATSRDHRNSGNTIYF. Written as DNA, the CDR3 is TGTGCCACCAGCAGAGATCACAGAAACTCTGGAAACACCATATATTTT.